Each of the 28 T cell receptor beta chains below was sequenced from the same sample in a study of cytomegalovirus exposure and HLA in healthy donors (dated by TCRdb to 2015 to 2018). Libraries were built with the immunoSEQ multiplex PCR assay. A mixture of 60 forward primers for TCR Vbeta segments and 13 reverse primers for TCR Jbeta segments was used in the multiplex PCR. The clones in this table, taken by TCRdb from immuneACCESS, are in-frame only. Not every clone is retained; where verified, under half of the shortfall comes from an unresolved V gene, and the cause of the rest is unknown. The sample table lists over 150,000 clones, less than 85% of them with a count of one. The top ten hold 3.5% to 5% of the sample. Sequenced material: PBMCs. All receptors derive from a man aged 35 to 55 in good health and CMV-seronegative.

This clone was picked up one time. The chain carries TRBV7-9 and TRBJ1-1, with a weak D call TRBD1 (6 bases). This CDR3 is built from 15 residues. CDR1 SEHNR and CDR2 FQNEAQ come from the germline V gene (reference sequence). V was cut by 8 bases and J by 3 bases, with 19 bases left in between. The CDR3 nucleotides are TGTGCCAGCGGCTCAAGAGGGGGTCCGGACACTGAAGCTTTCTTT. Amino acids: CASGSRGGPDTEAFF. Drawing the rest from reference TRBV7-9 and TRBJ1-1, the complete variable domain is DTGVSQNPRHKITKRGQNVTFRCDPISEHNRLYWYRQTLGQGPEFLTYFQNEAQLEKSRLLSDRFSAERPKGSFSTLEIQRTEQGDSAMYLCASGSRGGPDTEAFFGQGTRLTVV.

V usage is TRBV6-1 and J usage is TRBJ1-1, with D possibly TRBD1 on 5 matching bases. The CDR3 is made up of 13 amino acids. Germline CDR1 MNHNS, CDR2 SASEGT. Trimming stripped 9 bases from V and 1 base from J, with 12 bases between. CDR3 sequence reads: CASRGGWNTEAFF. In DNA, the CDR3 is TGTGCCAGTCGGGGGGGATGGAACACTGAAGCTTTCTTT.

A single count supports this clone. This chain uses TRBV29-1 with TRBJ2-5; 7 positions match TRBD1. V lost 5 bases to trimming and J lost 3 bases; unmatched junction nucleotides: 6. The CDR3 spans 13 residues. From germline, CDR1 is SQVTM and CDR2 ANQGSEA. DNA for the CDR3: TGCAGCGTTAACAGGGGCCTTGAAGAGACCCAGTACTTC. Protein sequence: CSVNRGLEETQYF.

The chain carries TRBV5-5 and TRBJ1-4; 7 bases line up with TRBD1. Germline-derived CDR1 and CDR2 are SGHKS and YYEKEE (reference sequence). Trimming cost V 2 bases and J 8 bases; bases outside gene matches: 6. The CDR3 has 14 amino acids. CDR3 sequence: CASSFFRGGEKLFF. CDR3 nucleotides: TGTGCCAGCAGCTTTTTTCGAGGGGGCGAAAAACTGTTTTTT.

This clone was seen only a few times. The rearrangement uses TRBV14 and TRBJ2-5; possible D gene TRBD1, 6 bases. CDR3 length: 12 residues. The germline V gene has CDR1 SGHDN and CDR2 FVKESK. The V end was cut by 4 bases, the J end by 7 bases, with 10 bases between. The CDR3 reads CASSRQELTQYF. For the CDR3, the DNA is TGTGCCAGCAGCCGACAGGAGTTGACCCAGTACTTC. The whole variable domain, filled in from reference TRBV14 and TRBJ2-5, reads EAGVTQFPSHSVIEKGQTVTLRCDPISGHDNLYWYRRVMGKEIKFLLHFVKESKQDESGMPNNRFLAERTGGTYSTLKVQPAELEDSGVYFCASSRQELTQYFGPGTRLLVL.

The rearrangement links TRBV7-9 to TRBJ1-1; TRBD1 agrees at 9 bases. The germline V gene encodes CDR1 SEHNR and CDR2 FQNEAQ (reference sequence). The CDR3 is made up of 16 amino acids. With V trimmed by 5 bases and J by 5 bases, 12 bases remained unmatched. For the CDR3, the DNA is TGTGCCAGCAGCCCCCTTTTGACAGGGGGTAGGACTGAAGCTTTCTTT. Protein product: CASSPLLTGGRTEAFF.

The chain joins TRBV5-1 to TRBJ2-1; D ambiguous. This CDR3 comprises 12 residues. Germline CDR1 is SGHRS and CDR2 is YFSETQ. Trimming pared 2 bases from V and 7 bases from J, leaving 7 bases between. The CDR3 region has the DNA TGCGCCAGCAGCTTTAATCAGAATGAGCAGTTCTTC. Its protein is CASSFNQNEQFF.

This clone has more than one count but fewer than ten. The DNA for the CDR3 is TGTGCCAGCAGTGGGGGACTAGTGTACACAGATACGCAGTATTTT. This sequence encodes CASSGGLVYTDTQYF. J is TRBJ2-3 and V is TRBV27; 8 nucleotides agree with TRBD2. The germline CDR1 and CDR2 sequences are MNHEY and SMNVEV (reference sequence). With 5 bases clipped from V and 2 bases from J, the junction kept 6 bases outside the gene matches. CDR3 length: 15 amino acids.

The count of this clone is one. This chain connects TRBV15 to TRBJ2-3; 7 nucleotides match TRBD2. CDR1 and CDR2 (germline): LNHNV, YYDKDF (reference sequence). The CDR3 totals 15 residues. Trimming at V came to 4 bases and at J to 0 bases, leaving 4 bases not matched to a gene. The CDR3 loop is CATSTSGASTDTQYF. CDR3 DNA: TGTGCCACCAGCACCAGCGGGGCTAGCACAGATACGCAGTATTTT.

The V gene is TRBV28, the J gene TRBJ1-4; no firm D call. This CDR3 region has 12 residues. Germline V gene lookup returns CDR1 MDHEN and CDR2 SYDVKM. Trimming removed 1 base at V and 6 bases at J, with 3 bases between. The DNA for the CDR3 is TGTGCCAGCAGTTTATCAGATGAAAAACTGTTTTTT. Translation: CASSLSDEKLFF. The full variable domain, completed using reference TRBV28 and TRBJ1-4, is DVKVTQSSRYLVKRTGEKVFLECVQDMDHENMFWYRQDPGLGLRLIYFSYDVKMKEKGDIPEGYSVSREKKERFSLILESASTNQTSMYLCASSLSDEKLFFGSGTQLSVL.

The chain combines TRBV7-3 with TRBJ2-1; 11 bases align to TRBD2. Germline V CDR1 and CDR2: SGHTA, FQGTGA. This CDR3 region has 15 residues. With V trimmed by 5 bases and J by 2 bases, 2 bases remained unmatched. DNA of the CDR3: TGTGCCAGCAGCCTTAGCGGGGGGGCCTACAATGAGCAGTTCTTC. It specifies CASSLSGGAYNEQFF.

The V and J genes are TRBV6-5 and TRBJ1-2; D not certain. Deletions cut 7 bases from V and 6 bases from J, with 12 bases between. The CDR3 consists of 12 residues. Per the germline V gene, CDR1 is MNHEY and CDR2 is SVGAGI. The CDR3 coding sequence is TGTGCCAGCAACTCACAGAGACATGGCTACACCTTC. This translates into CASNSQRHGYTF.

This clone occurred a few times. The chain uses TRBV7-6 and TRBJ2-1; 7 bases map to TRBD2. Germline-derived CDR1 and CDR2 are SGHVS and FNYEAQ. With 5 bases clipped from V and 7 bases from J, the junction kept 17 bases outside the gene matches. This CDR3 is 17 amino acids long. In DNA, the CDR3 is TGTGCCAGCAGCCCCTTGCCGGGTGGAGCGGGGCAGAATGAGCAGTTCTTC. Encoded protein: CASSPLPGGAGQNEQFF.

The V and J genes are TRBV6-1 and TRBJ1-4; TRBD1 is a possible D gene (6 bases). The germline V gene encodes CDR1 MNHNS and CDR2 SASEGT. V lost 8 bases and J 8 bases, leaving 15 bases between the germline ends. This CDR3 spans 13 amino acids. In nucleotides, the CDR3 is TGTGCCAGCGGGAAAGCAGGGGACGAAAAACTGTTTTTT. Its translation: CASGKAGDEKLFF.

The CDR3 DNA reads TGTGCCAGTAGTGGGCAGGGAAGAGCGACCCAGTACTTC. Translation gives CASSGQGRATQYF. The rearrangement joins TRBV19 to TRBJ2-5, with D maybe TRBD1 (5 bases). Trimming removed 5 bases from V and 7 bases from J, with 14 bases in between. The CDR3 is made up of 13 amino acids. From germline, CDR1 is LNHDA and CDR2 SQIVND (reference sequence).

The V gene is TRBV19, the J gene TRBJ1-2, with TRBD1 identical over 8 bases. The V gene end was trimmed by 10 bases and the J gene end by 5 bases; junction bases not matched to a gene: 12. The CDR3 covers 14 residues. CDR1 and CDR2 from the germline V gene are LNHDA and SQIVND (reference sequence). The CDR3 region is CATGQGSGAYGYTF. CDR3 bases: TGTGCCACCGGACAGGGATCGGGGGCTTATGGCTACACCTTC. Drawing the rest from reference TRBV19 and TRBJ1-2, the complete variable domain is DGGITQSPKYLFRKEGQNVTLSCEQNLNHDAMYWYRQDPGQGLRLIYYSQIVNDFQKGDIAEGYSVSREKKESFPLTVTSAQKNPTAFYLCATGQGSGAYGYTFGSGTRLTVV.

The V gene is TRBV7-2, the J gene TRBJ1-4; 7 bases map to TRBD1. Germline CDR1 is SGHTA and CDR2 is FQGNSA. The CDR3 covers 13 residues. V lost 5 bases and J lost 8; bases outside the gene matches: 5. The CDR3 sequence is CASSQGGREKLFF. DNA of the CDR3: TGTGCCAGCAGCCAGGGGGGTAGAGAAAAACTGTTTTTT.

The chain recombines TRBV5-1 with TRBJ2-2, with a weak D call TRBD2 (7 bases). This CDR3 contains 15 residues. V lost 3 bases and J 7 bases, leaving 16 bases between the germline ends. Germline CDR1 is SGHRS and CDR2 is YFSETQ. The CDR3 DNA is TGCGCCAGCAGCTCCACAGGGAGGGAAAGCGGGGAGCTGTTTTTT. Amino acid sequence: CASSSTGRESGELFF.

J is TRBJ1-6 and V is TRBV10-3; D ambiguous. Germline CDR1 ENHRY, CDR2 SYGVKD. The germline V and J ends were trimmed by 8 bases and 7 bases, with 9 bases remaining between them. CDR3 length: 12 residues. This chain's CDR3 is CAIGLKNSPLHF. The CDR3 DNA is TGTGCCATCGGACTTAAGAATTCACCCCTCCACTTT.

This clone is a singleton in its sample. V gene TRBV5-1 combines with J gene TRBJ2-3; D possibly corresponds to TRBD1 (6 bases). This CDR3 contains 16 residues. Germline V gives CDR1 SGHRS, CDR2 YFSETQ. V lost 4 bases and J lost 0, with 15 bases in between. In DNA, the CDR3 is TGCGCCAGCAGCGCGGAAGGGGGAACTAGCACAGATACGCAGTATTTT. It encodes CASSAEGGTSTDTQYF.

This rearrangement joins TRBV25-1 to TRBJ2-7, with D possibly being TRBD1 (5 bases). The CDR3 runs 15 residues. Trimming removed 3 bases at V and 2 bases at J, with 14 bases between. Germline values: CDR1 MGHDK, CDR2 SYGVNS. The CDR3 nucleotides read TGTGCCAGCAGTGAGCCAGAGACAGCCACCTACGAGCAGTACTTC. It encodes CASSEPETATYEQYF.

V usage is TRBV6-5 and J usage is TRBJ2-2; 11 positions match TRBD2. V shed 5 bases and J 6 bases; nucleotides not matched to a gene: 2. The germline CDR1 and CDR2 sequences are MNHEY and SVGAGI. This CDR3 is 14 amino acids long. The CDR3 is CASSRGLAAGELFF. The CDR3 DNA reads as TGTGCCAGCAGTAGGGGACTAGCGGCCGGGGAGCTGTTTTTT.

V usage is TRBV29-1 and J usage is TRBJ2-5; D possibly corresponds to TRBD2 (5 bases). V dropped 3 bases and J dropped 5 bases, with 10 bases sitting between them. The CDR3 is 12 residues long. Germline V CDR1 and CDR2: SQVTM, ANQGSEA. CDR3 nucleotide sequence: TGCAGCGTTGAGGCGGGTGTGGAGACCCAGTACTTC. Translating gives CSVEAGVETQYF.

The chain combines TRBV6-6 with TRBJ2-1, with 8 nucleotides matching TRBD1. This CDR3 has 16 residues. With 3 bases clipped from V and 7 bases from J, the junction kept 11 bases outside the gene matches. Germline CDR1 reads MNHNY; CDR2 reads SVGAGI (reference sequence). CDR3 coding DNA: TGTGCCAGCAGTTATATACCGGGACAGGACTATAATGAGCAGTTCTTC. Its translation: CASSYIPGQDYNEQFF.

This CDR3 reads CAWSGVGGGYQETQYF. The CDR3 nucleotides read TGTGCCTGGAGTGGCGTTGGCGGGGGCTACCAAGAGACCCAGTACTTC. The chain recombines TRBV30 with TRBJ2-5, with D tentatively TRBD2 (7 bases). Trimming shortened V by 1 base and J by 0 bases, and 15 bases separated the two germline ends. The CDR3 is 16 residues long. CDR1 and CDR2 from the germline V gene are GTSNPN and SVGIG (reference sequence).

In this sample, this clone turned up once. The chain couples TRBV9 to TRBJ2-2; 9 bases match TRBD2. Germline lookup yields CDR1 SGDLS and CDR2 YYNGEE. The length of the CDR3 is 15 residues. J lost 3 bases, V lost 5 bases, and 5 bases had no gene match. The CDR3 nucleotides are TGTGCCAGCAGTCACCAGCGGGGGGACACCGGGGAGCTGTTTTTT. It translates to CASSHQRGDTGELFF.

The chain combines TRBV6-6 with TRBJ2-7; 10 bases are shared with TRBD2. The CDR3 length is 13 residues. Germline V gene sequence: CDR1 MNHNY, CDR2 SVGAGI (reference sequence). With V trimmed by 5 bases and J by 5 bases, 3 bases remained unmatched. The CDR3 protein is CASSKSGGDEQYF. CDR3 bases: TGTGCCAGCAGTAAGAGCGGGGGGGACGAGCAGTACTTC.

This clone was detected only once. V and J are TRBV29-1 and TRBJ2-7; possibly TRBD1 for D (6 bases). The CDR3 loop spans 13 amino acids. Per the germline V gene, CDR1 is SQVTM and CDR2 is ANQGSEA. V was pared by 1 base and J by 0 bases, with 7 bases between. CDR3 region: CSVEGQDSYEQYF. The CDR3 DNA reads TGCAGCGTTGAAGGACAGGACTCCTACGAGCAGTACTTC.